Following are 6 T cell receptor beta chains from one sample sequenced in a study of cytomegalovirus exposure and HLA in healthy donors. Method: immunoSEQ multiplex PCR; TCRdb's copy keeps in-frame clones and lacks some. Among more than 100,000 clones, approximately 88% were seen once, and the ten largest hold roughly 6.3%. The sequencing input was PBMCs. The receptor set was obtained from a woman aged 18 to 35 in good health and CMV-seropositive.

The rearrangement joins TRBV5-8 to TRBJ1-2, with D maybe TRBD1 (6 bases). Between the trimmed V and J ends, which lost 6 bases and 7 bases, there was a span of 16 bases. CDR3 length: 13 amino acids. In germline, CDR1 is SGHTS, CDR2 YDEGEE. CDR3 sequence reads: CASTIPLGGGYTF. The CDR3 bases are TGTGCCAGCACCATTCCCTTAGGGGGTGGCTACACCTTC.

This chain joins TRBV4-1 and TRBJ1-3; a possible D gene is TRBD1 (5 bases). Germline CDR1 and CDR2: MGHRA and YSYEKL. CDR3 size: 15 residues. V lost 0 bases to trimming and J lost 4 bases, with 10 bases between them. This CDR3 is CASSQDTGSGNTIYF. The CDR3 bases are TGCGCCAGCAGCCAAGATACAGGCTCGGGAAACACCATATATTTT.

This chain joins TRBV18 and TRBJ1-5; TRBD1 aligns across 7 bases. The V and J ends lost 4 bases and 6 bases, in that order; junction bases with no gene match: 12. The CDR3 has 16 residues. Germline CDR1 reads KGHSH; CDR2 reads LQKENI. Here the CDR3 reads CASSQLGQTGGQPQHF. In nucleotides, the CDR3 is TGTGCCAGCTCACAACTGGGACAGACGGGCGGTCAGCCCCAGCATTTT. The complete variable domain, with remaining parts taken from reference TRBV18 and TRBJ1-5, reads NAGVMQNPRHLVRRRGQEARLRCSPMKGHSHVYWYRQLPEEGLKFMVYLQKENIIDESGMPKERFSAEFPKEGPSILRIQQVVRGDSAAYFCASSQLGQTGGQPQHFGDGTRLSIL.

The V gene is TRBV15, the J gene TRBJ2-3, with TRBD1 matching over 8 bases. This CDR3 has 16 residues. The V gene end was trimmed by 0 bases and the J gene end by 0 bases; junction bases not matched to a gene: 2. Per the germline V gene, CDR1 is LNHNV and CDR2 is YYDKDF (reference sequence). In DNA, the CDR3 is TGTGCCACCAGCAGAGACAGGACAGGGAGCACAGATACGCAGTATTTT. Residues: CATSRDRTGSTDTQYF.

The chain uses TRBV14 and TRBJ2-1; 8 bases fit TRBD2. Trimming at V came to 4 bases and at J to 7 bases, leaving 15 bases not matched to a gene. Germline CDR1 is SGHDN and CDR2 is FVKESK. The CDR3 is 17 amino acids. In DNA, the CDR3 is TGTGCCAGCAGCCCCCTGGGGGGGCCTGGCGGGGGGAATGAGCAGTTCTTC. As protein: CASSPLGGPGGGNEQFF.

This sequence joins TRBV11-3 and TRBJ2-1; TRBD2 might be the D (6 bases). Looked up from germline, CDR1 is SGHNT and CDR2 is YENEEA. The CDR3 sequence is 15 residues long. Trimming stripped 3 bases from V and 4 bases from J, with 13 bases between. CDR3 sequence (DNA): TGTGCCAGCAGCTTGGGACTCAACATATACAATGAGCAGTTCTTC. It codes for CASSLGLNIYNEQFF.